This T cell receptor beta chain was recorded in a study of early T cells in non-severe SARS-CoV-2 infection. About the research overall: Sequencing was performed on bulk RNA from unsorted whole blood, leaving chains unpaired.

The CDR3 extends over 14 amino acids. V was shortened by 5 bases and J by 1 base, with 11 bases between the two germline ends. Germline lookup yields CDR1 SEHNR and CDR2 FQNEAQ (reference sequence). Tagging with unique molecular identifiers was applied to individual cDNA molecules. TCRdb re-derived calls from the 5' RACE reads in MiXCR, one entry per CDR3 protein. The sample includes about 58,000 distinct CDR3 sequences, about an eighth of them seen just once. This clonotype has more than one count but fewer than ten. Its antigen is undetermined. Study results and caveats: Anti-spike CD8 specificities were favored by VDJdb matching, whose results missed private and CD4 specificities.

The sequence derives from an adult who was a healthcare worker with PCR-confirmed SARS-CoV-2 infection or an uninfected control (not recorded which). Source material: whole blood. The genes are TRBV7-9 and TRBJ1-1; D remains ambiguous. The CDR3 is CASSHQMTNTEAFF. The DNA of the CDR3 is TGTGCCAGCAGCCACCAAATGACGAACACTGAAGCTTTCTTT.